A selection of T cell receptor beta chains follows, all from one sample in a study of human T cells and chemical hapten exposure. TCRdb called the RACE reads again in MiXCR, with one record for every CDR3 protein. The sample lists around 300,000 distinct CDR3 sequences, approximately 5% occurring once. Material: whole blood, obtained in connection with sensitization to the hapten diphenylcyclopropenone (DPC). Receptor source: a woman under 30 with alopecia areata. Some clones in this sample may be carry-over from other donors' samples. CDR3s include the opening cysteine and the closing phenylalanine or tryptophan. Each record gives: V gene, clone size, J gene, D gene, CDR3 DNA, CDR3 protein. The D gene is left open where the match is weak. Clone sizes are given selectively: once, few, many, or a class where the clone is expanded.

v_call: TRBV29-1; clone_size: few; j_call: TRBJ2-2; d_call: .; cdr3_nt: TGCAGCGTTGACGCAGGGTCCGGGGAGCTGTTTTTT; cdr3_aa: CSVDAGSGELFF
v_call: TRBV27; clone_size: .; j_call: TRBJ1-4; d_call: .; cdr3_nt: TGTGCCAGCAGTCCGACGCATCAACCTAATGAAAAACTGTTTTTT; cdr3_aa: CASSPTHQPNEKLFF
v_call: TRBV14; clone_size: .; j_call: TRBJ2-7; d_call: .; cdr3_nt: TGTGCCAGCAGCCCACGCGTCAGGGGCGAGCAGTACTTC; cdr3_aa: CASSPRVRGEQYF
v_call: TRBV7-2; clone_size: many; j_call: TRBJ2-1; d_call: .; cdr3_nt: TGTGCCAGCAGCCCCGCCCAAAGGGTAAATGAGCAGTTCTTC; cdr3_aa: CASSPAQRVNEQFF
v_call: TRBV12-3/TRBV12-4; clone_size: many; j_call: TRBJ2-4; d_call: .; cdr3_nt: TGTGCCAGCAGTCCGGACGGATCCAAAAACATTCAGTACTTC; cdr3_aa: CASSPDGSKNIQYF
v_call: TRBV27; clone_size: .; j_call: TRBJ1-1; d_call: .; cdr3_nt: TGTGCCAGCAGTTTAGTCGGGAACGCTGAAGCTTTCTTT; cdr3_aa: CASSLVGNAEAFF
v_call: TRBV14; clone_size: .; j_call: TRBJ1-1; d_call: .; cdr3_nt: TGTGCCAGCAGCCAAAACAGACGGACTGAAGCTTTCTTT; cdr3_aa: CASSQNRRTEAFF
v_call: TRBV12-3/TRBV12-4; clone_size: .; j_call: TRBJ2-2; d_call: TRBD1; cdr3_nt: TGTGCCAGCGGATTTCCCGGGACAGCGAACACCGGGGAGCTGTTTTTT; cdr3_aa: CASGFPGTANTGELFF
v_call: TRBV7-2; clone_size: .; j_call: TRBJ2-5; d_call: .; cdr3_nt: TGTGCCAGCAGCCTAAGCGGACAGTCCCAAGAGACCCAGTACTTC; cdr3_aa: CASSLSGQSQETQYF
v_call: TRBV12-5; clone_size: .; j_call: TRBJ1-1; d_call: TRBD1; cdr3_nt: TGTGCTAGTGGTTTTGGACAGGGGGCGCGGAACACTGAAGCTTTCTTT; cdr3_aa: CASGFGQGARNTEAFF
v_call: TRBV9; clone_size: many; j_call: TRBJ1-3; d_call: .; cdr3_nt: TGTGCCAGCAGCCTAGGTGACAGGTCGCAGGGAAACACCATATATTTT; cdr3_aa: CASSLGDRSQGNTIYF
v_call: TRBV29-1; clone_size: many; j_call: TRBJ1-2; d_call: .; cdr3_nt: TGCAGCGTTTCAGGGATCCCCCCTAACTATGGCTACACCTTC; cdr3_aa: CSVSGIPPNYGYTF
v_call: TRBV5-1; clone_size: few; j_call: TRBJ2-1; d_call: .; cdr3_nt: TGCGCCAGCAGCTTAGGGGGGACTGAGCAGTTCTTC; cdr3_aa: CASSLGGTEQFF
v_call: TRBV29-1; clone_size: many; j_call: TRBJ1-3; d_call: .; cdr3_nt: TGCAGCGTTGAGCTTGGTGGAAACACCATATATTTT; cdr3_aa: CSVELGGNTIYF
v_call: TRBV7-9; clone_size: few; j_call: TRBJ1-1; d_call: .; cdr3_nt: TGTGCCAGCAACGGGGAGGTTCGAACTGAAGCTTTCTTT; cdr3_aa: CASNGEVRTEAFF
v_call: TRBV20-1; clone_size: few; j_call: TRBJ1-1; d_call: .; cdr3_nt: TGCAGTGCTAGAGATCCTTGGGGACATCAGACCCTCCCGGTGGCGGAAGCTTTCTTT; cdr3_aa: CSARDPWGHQTLPVAEAFF
v_call: TRBV13; clone_size: .; j_call: TRBJ1-4; d_call: .; cdr3_nt: TGTGCCAGCAGCTTAGGCCTAAACCAAGATGAAAAACTGTTTTTT; cdr3_aa: CASSLGLNQDEKLFF
v_call: TRBV4-3; clone_size: many; j_call: TRBJ2-5; d_call: TRBD2; cdr3_nt: TGCGCCAGCAGCCCGCAAGCGGGGGTGGAGACCCAGTACTTC; cdr3_aa: CASSPQAGVETQYF
v_call: TRBV9; clone_size: few; j_call: TRBJ2-7; d_call: .; cdr3_nt: TGTGCCAGCAGCGCGGGCCCCTCCGGGCGCTACGAGCAGTACTTC; cdr3_aa: CASSAGPSGRYEQYF
v_call: TRBV7-3; clone_size: .; j_call: TRBJ2-5; d_call: TRBD1; cdr3_nt: TGTGCCAGCAGCTTAAACAGGGGTGGCGAGACCCAGTACTTC; cdr3_aa: CASSLNRGGETQYF
v_call: TRBV6-5; clone_size: .; j_call: TRBJ1-2; d_call: .; cdr3_nt: TGTGCCAGCAGTTACCGGACTAAGGGCAAGGCTAGCCATGGCTACACCTTC; cdr3_aa: CASSYRTKGKASHGYTF
v_call: TRBV2; clone_size: many; j_call: TRBJ1-1; d_call: .; cdr3_nt: TGTGCCAGCAGGAGGGGCCTCCAGGTAGCTTTCTTT; cdr3_aa: CASRRGLQVAFF
v_call: TRBV6-2/TRBV6-3; clone_size: .; j_call: TRBJ2-1; d_call: .; cdr3_nt: TGTGCCAGCAGTAACCGGGGTGAGCAGTTCTTC; cdr3_aa: CASSNRGEQFF
v_call: TRBV5-1; clone_size: few; j_call: TRBJ2-3; d_call: TRBD2; cdr3_nt: TGCGCCAGCAGCTTGGGCCAGCGGGGTTACACAGATACGCAGTATTTT; cdr3_aa: CASSLGQRGYTDTQYF
v_call: TRBV10-3; clone_size: .; j_call: TRBJ2-5; d_call: TRBD1; cdr3_nt: TGTGCCATCAGGCTCGGACAGGGAGGAGAGACCCAGTACTTC; cdr3_aa: CAIRLGQGGETQYF
v_call: TRBV24-1; clone_size: many; j_call: TRBJ2-1; d_call: .; cdr3_nt: TGTGCCACCAGTGACTCCTTTGCAGGGGGGGCATCGTACAATGAGCAGTTCTTC; cdr3_aa: CATSDSFAGGASYNEQFF
v_call: TRBV6-6; clone_size: few; j_call: TRBJ1-3; d_call: .; cdr3_nt: TGTGCCAGCAGTTACGTTGGGACTGCTGGAAACACCATATATTTT; cdr3_aa: CASSYVGTAGNTIYF
v_call: TRBV12-3/TRBV12-4; clone_size: few; j_call: TRBJ1-2; d_call: .; cdr3_nt: TGTGCCAGCAGTCTCGGGACACCAAGGGGCTACACCTTC; cdr3_aa: CASSLGTPRGYTF